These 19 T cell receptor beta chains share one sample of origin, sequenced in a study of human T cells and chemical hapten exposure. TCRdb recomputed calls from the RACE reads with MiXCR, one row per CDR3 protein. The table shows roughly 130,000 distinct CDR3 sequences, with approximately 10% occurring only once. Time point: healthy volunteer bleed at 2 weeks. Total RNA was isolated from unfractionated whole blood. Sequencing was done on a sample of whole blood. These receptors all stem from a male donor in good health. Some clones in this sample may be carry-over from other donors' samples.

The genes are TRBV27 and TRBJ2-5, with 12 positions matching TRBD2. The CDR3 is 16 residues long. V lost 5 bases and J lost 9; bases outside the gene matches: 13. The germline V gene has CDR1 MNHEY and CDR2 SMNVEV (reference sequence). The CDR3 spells CASSPGLAGTTFPQYF. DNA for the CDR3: TGTGCCAGCAGTCCAGGACTAGCGGGGACCACCTTTCCCCAGTACTTC.

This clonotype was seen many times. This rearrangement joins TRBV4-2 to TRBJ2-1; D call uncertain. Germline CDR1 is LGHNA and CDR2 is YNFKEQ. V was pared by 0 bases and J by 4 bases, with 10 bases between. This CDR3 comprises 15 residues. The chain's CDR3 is CASSQETRSYNEQFF. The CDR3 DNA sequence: TGTGCCAGCAGCCAAGAAACAAGGTCGTACAATGAGCAGTTCTTC.

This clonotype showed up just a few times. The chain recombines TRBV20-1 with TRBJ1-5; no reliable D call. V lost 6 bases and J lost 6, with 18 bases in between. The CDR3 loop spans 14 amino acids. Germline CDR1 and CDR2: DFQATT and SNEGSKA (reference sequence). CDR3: CSAPRVGLTQPQHF. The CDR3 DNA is TGCAGTGCCCCCCGGGTTGGGCTAACTCAGCCCCAGCATTTT.

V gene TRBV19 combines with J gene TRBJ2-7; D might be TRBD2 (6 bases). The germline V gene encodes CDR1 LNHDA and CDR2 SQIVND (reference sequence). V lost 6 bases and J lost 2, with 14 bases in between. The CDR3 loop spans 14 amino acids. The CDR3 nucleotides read TGTGCCAGTAGAACCGGGACGGGAGCCTACGAGCAGTACTTC. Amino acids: CASRTGTGAYEQYF.

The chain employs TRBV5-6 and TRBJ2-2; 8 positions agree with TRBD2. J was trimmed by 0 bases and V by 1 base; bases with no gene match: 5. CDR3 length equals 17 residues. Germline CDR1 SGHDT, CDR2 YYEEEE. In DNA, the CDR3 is TGTGCCAGCAGCTTGCGGGCGACTAGCGCGAACACCGGGGAGCTGTTTTTT. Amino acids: CASSLRATSANTGELFF.

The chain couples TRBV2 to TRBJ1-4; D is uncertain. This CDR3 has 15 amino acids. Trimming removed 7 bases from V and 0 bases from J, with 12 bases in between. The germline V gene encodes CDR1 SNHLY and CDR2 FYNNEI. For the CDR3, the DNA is TGTGCCAGCACTAGGTCACCTGCAACTAATGAAAAACTGTTTTTT. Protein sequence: CASTRSPATNEKLFF.

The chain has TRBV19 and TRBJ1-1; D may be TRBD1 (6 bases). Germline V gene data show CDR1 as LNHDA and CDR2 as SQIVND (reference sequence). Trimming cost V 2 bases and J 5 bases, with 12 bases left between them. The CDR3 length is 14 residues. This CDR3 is CASSIKTGWTEAFF. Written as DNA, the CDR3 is TGTGCCAGTAGTATAAAAACAGGGTGGACTGAAGCTTTCTTT.

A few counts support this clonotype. The CDR3 here is CASSMERNRDSSYNEQFF. The CDR3 nucleotides are TGTGCCAGCAGCATGGAGCGAAACCGGGACAGCAGCTACAATGAGCAGTTCTTC. This chain uses TRBV7-9 with TRBJ2-1; TRBD1 agrees at 7 bases. J gave up 3 bases and V 5 bases, and 16 bases lay outside the gene matches. In germline, CDR1 is SEHNR, CDR2 FQNEAQ (reference sequence). The CDR3 is 18 amino acids.

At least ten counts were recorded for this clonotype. This chain's CDR3 is CASSYYRANTEAFF. CDR3 sequence (DNA): TGTGCCAGCAGCTATTACAGGGCCAACACTGAAGCTTTCTTT. J is TRBJ1-1 and V is TRBV14; the D gene is possibly TRBD1 (6 bases). The CDR3 is 14 amino acids. Germline V gives CDR1 SGHDN, CDR2 FVKESK. V lost 5 bases, J lost 2 bases, and 12 bases lay in between. Using reference TRBV14 and TRBJ1-1 for the parts outside the CDR3, the full variable domain is EAGVTQFPSHSVIEKGQTVTLRCDPISGHDNLYWYRRVMGKEIKFLLHFVKESKQDESGMPNNRFLAERTGGTYSTLKVQPAELEDSGVYFCASSYYRANTEAFFGQGTRLTVV.

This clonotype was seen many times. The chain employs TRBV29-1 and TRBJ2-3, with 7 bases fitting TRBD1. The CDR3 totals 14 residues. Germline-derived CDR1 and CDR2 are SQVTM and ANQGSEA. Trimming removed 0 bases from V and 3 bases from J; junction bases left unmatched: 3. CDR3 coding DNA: TGCAGCGTTGAAGAGACAGGGTTTACAGATACGCAGTATTTT. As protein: CSVEETGFTDTQYF.

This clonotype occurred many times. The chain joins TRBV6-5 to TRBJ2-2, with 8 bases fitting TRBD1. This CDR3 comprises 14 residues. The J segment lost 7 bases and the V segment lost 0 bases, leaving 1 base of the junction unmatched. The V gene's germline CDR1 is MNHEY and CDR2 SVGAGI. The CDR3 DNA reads TGTGCCAGCAGTTACTCGGGACAGGTCGGGGAGCTGTTTTTT. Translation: CASSYSGQVGELFF.

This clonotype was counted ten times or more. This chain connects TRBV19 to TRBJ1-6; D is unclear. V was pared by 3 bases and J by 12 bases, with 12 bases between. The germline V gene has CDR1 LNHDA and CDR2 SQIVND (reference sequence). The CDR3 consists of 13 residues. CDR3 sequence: CASSIGGERPLHF. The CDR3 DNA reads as TGTGCCAGTAGTATCGGTGGCGAAAGACCCCTCCACTTT.

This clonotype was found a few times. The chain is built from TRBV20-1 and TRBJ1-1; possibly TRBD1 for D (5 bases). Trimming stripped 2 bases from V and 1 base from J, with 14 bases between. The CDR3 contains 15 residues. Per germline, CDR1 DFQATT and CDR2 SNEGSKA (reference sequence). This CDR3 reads CSARRSGLSNTEAFF. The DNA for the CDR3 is TGCAGTGCTAGAAGATCGGGGCTCTCGAACACTGAAGCTTTCTTT.

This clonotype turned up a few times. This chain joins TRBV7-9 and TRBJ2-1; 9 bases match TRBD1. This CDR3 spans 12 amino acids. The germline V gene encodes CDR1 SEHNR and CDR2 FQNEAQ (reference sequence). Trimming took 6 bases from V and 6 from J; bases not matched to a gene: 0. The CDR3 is CASRGQGNEQFF. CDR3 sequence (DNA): TGTGCCAGCAGGGGACAGGGCAATGAGCAGTTCTTC.

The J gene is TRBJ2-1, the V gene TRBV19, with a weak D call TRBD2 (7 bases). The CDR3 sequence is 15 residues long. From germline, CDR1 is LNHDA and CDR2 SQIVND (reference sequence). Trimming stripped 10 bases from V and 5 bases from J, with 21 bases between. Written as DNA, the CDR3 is TGTGCCACTCAAATGAGGGGGGGTGGGGACAATGAGCAGTTCTTC. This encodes CATQMRGGGDNEQFF.

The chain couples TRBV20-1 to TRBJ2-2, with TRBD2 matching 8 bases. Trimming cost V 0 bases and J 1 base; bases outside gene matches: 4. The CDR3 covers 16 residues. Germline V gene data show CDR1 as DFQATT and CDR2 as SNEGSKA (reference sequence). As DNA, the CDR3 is TGCAGTGCTAGAGATTTGACTAGCGAGAACACCGGGGAGCTGTTTTTT. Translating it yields CSARDLTSENTGELFF.

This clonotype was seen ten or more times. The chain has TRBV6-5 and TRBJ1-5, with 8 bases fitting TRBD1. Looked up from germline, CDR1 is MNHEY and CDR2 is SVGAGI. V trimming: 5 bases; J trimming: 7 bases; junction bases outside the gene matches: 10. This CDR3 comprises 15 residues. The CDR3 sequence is CASSQVTGGRQPQHF. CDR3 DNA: TGTGCCAGCAGTCAGGTAACAGGGGGACGACAGCCCCAGCATTTT.

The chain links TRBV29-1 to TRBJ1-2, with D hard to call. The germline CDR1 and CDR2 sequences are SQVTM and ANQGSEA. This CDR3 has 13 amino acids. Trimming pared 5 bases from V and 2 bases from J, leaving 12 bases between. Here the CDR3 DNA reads TGCAGCGTTCACGGTCGGAGAAACTATGGCTACACCTTC. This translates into CSVHGRRNYGYTF.

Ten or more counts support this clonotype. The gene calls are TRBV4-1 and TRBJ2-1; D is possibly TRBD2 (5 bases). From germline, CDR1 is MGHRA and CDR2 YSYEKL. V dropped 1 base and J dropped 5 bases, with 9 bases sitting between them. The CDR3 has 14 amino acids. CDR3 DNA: TGCGCCAGCAGCCAAGTTCGGCGGGACAATGAGCAGTTCTTC. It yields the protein CASSQVRRDNEQFF.